This T cell receptor (beta chain) was recorded in a study of blood T cells in healthy people across ages. For this clonotype: A read error may account for a junction end that differs from germline.

This CDR3 region has 16 residues. Looked up from germline, CDR1 is SGHTA and CDR2 is FQGNSA. A second PCR, run for about 7 to 11 cycles, used a sample-barcoded 5' primer plus a J-beta primer mix. TCRdb analysed the 5' RACE reads with MiXCR anew, one entry per CDR3 protein. The table shows about 720,000 distinct CDR3 sequences, with 25% occurring only once. The same data also contributed to another study, on T cells of mothers and their children. This second study notes: Slightly, though not significantly, more overlap was seen in related than in unrelated mother-child pairs.

This sequence was found in a boy younger than 18 in good health. What was sequenced was blood. The V gene is TRBV7-2, the J gene TRBJ2-5; the match to TRBD2 covers 7 bases. The CDR3 reads CAGSRGDLLNQETQYF. CDR3 sequence (DNA): TGTGCCGGCAGTCGGGGGGACCTCCTTAACCAAGAGACCCAGTACTTC.